The present TCR beta chain was sequenced within a study of T cells expressing NK-cell markers. Whole-study context: From sorted CD3+CD56+NKG2C+, CD3+CD56+NKG2C- and CD3+CD56-NKG2C+ T cells came the TCR beta repertoires.

Remarks on this clonotype: The antigen remains undetermined.

The germline V gene encodes CDR1 MDHEN and CDR2 SYDVKM. The CDR3 runs to 14 residues. Study-wide points: These clonotypes, the leaders elsewhere, also led the CD3+CD56-NKG2C+ fraction in several donors. Whether the expanded NKG2C+ T cell clones recognized HCMV remained unclear.

After re-calling the 5' RACE reads, TCRdb lists one entry per CDR3 protein, DNA absent. The sample totals a few hundred thousand distinct CDR3 sequences. The receptor comes from a man aged 18 to 69 in good health. Sequencing was carried out using blood T cells: a sorted CD56 or NKG2C T cell subset, CD4+ or CD8+ T cells, or bulk PBMC T cells (not recorded which). V is TRBV28 and J is TRBJ1-2; TCRdb calls TRBD1, which cannot be checked without DNA. This CDR3 is CASSSRTGNYGYTF.